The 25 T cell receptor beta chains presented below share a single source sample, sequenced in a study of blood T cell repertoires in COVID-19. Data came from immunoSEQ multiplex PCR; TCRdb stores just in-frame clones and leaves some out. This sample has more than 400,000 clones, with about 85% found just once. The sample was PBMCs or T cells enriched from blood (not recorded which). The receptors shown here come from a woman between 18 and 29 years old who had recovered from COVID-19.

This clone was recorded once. Written as DNA, the CDR3 is TGTGCCAGCAGCCTGGCAGAATTTAGCACAGATACGCAGTATTTT. Amino acid sequence: CASSLAEFSTDTQYF. The rearrangement links TRBV5-5 to TRBJ2-3; no reliable D call. Germline V gene sequence: CDR1 SGHKS, CDR2 YYEKEE (reference sequence). V shed 4 bases and J shed 0 bases, with 12 bases lying between them. This CDR3 has 15 amino acids.

CDR3 in DNA: TGTGCTAGTGGTTTGGTACGGACAGCTGACCCTCGAGGGAGCACTGAAGCTTTCTTT. Protein product: CASGLVRTADPRGSTEAFF. V gene TRBV12-5 combines with J gene TRBJ1-1, with D possibly matching TRBD1 (6 bases). In germline, CDR1 is LGHNT, CDR2 FRNRAP. The CDR3 is 19 amino acids. Deletions cut 0 bases from V and 4 bases from J, with 24 bases between.

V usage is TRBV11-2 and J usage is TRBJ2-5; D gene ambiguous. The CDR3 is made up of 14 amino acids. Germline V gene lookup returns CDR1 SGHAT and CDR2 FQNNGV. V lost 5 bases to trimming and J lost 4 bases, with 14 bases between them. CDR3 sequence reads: CASSINSESETQYF. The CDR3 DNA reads TGTGCCAGCAGCATTAATTCGGAGTCAGAGACCCAGTACTTC.

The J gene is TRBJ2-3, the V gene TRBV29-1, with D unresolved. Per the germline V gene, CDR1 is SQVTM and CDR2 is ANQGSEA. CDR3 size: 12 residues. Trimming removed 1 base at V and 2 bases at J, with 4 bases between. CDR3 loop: CSVEGVTDTQYF. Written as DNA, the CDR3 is TGCAGCGTTGAAGGAGTCACAGATACGCAGTATTTT.

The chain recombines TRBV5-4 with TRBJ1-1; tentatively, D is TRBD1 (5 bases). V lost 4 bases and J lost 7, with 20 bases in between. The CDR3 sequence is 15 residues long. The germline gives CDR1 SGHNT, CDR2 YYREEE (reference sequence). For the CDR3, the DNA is TGTGCCAGCAGCCCTCAGGGACTACTTCCCCTTGAAGCTTTCTTT. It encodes CASSPQGLLPLEAFF.

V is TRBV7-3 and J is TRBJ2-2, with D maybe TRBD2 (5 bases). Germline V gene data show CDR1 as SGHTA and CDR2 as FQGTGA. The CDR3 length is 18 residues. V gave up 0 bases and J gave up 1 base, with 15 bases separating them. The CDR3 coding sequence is TGTGCCAGCAGCTTAACTCATGTCTCCAGCGGGAACACCGGGGAGCTGTTTTTT. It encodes CASSLTHVSSGNTGELFF.

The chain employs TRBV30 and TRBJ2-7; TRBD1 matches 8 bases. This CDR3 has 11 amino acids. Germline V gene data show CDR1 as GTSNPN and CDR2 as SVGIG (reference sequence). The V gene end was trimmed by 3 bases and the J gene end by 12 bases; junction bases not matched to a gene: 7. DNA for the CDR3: TGTGCCTGGAGCCTCAGGGGGCCCCGGTACTTC. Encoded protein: CAWSLRGPRYF. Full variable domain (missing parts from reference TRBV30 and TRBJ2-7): SQTIHQWPATLVQPVGSPLSLECTVEGTSNPNLYWYRQAAGRGLQLLFYSVGIGQISSEVPQNLSASRPQDRQFILSSKKLLLSDSGFYLCAWSLRGPRYFGPGTRLTVT.

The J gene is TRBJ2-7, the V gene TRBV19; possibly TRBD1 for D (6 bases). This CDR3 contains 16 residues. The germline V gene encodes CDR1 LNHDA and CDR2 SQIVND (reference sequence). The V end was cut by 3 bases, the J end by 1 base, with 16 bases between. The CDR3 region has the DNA TGTGCCAGTAGTATTTCCTCGACAGGACCTTCCTACGAGCAGTACTTC. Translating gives CASSISSTGPSYEQYF.

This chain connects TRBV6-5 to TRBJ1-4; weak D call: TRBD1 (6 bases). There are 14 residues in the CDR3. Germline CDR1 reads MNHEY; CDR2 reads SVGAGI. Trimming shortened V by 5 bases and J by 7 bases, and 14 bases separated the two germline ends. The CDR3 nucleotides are TGTGCCAGCAGTATATTAACAGGGAGTGAAAAACTGTTTTTT. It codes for CASSILTGSEKLFF.

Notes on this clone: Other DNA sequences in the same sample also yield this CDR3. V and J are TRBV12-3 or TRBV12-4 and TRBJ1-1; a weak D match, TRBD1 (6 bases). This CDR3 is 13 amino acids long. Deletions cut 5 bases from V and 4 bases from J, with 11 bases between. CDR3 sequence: CASSRTGFTEAFF. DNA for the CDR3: TGTGCCAGCAGTCGAACAGGGTTCACTGAAGCTTTCTTT.

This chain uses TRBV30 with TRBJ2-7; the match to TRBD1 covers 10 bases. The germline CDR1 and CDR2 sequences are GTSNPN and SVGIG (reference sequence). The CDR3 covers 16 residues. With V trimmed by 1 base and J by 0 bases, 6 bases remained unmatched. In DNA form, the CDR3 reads TGTGCCTGGAGTGAGGGGGACAGGGGCCTCTCCTACGAGCAGTACTTC. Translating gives CAWSEGDRGLSYEQYF.

For the CDR3, the DNA is TGTGCCAGCAGCCCACGGACAGATAGGGATTCACCCCTCCACTTT. This sequence encodes CASSPRTDRDSPLHF. The rearrangement joins TRBV7-2 to TRBJ1-6, with TRBD1 as a possible D gene (6 bases). The CDR3 runs 15 residues. V gave up 5 bases and J gave up 8 bases, with 16 bases separating them. The germline V gene has CDR1 SGHTA and CDR2 FQGNSA.

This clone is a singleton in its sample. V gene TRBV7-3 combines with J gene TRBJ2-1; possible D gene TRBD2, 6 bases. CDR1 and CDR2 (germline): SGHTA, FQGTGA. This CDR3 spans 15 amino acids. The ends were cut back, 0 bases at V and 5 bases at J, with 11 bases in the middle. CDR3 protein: CASSLTAGTHNEQFF. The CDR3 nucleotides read TGTGCCAGCAGCTTAACGGCGGGGACCCACAATGAGCAGTTCTTC. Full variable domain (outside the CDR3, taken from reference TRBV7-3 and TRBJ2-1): GAGVSQTPSNKVTEKGKYVELRCDPISGHTALYWYRQSLGQGPEFLIYFQGTGAADDSGLPNDRFFAVRPEGSVSTLKIQRTERGDSAVYLCASSLTAGTHNEQFFGPGTRLTVL.

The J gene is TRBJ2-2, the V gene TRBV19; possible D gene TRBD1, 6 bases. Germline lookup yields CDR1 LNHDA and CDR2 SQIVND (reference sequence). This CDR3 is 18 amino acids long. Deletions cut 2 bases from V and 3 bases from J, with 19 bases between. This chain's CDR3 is CASSISAGAAPHTGELFF. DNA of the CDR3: TGTGCCAGTAGTATATCCGCAGGGGCCGCTCCTCACACCGGGGAGCTGTTTTTT.

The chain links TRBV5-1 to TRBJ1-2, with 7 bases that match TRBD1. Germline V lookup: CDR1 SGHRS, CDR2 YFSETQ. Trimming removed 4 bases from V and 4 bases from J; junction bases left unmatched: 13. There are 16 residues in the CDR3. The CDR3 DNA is TGCGCCAGCAGCACGGGACAGCTCCGGGGGAGCTATGGCTACACCTTC. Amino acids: CASSTGQLRGSYGYTF.

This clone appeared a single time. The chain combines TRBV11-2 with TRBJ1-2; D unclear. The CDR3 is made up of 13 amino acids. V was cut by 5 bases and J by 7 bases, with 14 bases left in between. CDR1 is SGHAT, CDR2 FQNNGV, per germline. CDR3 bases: TGTGCCAGCAGCCCCAGTCTTGATCGTGGCTACACCTTC. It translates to CASSPSLDRGYTF.

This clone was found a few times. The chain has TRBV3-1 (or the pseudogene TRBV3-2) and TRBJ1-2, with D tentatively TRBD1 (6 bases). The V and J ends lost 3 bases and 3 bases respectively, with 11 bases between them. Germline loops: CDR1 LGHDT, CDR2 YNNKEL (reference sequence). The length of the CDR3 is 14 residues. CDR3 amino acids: CASSHQGSDYGYTF. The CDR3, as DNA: TGTGCCAGCAGCCACCAGGGGTCTGACTATGGCTACACCTTC.

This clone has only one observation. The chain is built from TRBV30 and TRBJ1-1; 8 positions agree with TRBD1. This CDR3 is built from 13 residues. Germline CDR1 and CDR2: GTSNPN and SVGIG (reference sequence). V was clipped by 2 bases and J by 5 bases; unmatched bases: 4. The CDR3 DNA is TGTGCCTGGAGTAACAGGGGGGGGACTGAAGCTTTCTTT. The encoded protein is CAWSNRGGTEAFF. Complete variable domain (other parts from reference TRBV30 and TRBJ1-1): SQTIHQWPATLVQPVGSPLSLECTVEGTSNPNLYWYRQAAGRGLQLLFYSVGIGQISSEVPQNLSASRPQDRQFILSSKKLLLSDSGFYLCAWSNRGGTEAFFGQGTRLTVV.

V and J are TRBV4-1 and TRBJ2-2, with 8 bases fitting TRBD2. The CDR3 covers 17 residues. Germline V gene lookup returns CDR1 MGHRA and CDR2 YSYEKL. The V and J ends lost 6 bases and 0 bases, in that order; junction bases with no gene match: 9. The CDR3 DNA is TGCGCCAGCAGGGGTGGGCGGGGGGACTCGAACACCGGGGAGCTGTTTTTT. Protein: CASRGGRGDSNTGELFF.

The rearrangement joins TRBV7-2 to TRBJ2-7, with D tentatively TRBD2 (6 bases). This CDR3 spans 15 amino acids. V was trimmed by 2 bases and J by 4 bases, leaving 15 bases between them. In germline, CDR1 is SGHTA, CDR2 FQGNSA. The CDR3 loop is CASSLSASGVYEQYF. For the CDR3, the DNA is TGTGCCAGCAGCTTATCCGCTTCGGGGGTTTACGAGCAGTACTTC.

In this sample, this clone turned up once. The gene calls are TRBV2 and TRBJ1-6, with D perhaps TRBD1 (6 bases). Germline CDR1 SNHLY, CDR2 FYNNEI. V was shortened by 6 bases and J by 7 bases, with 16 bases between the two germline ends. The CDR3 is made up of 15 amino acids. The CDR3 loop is CASRQGLSTNSPLHF. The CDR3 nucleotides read TGTGCCAGCAGACAGGGCCTTTCAACGAATTCACCCCTCCACTTT.

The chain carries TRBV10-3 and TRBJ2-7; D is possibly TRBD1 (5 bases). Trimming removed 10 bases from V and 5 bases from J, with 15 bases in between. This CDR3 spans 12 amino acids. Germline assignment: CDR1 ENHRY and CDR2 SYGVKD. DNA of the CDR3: TGTGCCACCTCACAGGAGAAAGACGAGCAGTACTTC. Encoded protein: CATSQEKDEQYF.

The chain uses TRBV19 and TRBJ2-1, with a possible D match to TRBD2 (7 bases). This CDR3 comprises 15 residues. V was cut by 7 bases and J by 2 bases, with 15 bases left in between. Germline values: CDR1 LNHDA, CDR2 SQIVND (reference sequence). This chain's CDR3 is CASKPRGAPYNEQFF. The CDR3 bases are TGTGCCAGTAAACCACGGGGGGCTCCCTACAATGAGCAGTTCTTC. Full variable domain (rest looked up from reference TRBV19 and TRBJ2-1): DGGITQSPKYLFRKEGQNVTLSCEQNLNHDAMYWYRQDPGQGLRLIYYSQIVNDFQKGDIAEGYSVSREKKESFPLTVTSAQKNPTAFYLCASKPRGAPYNEQFFGPGTRLTVL.

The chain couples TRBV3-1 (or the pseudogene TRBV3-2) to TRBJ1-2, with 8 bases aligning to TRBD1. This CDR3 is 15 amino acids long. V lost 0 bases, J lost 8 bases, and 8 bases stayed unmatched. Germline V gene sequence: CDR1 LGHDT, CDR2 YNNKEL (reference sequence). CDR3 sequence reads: CASSQEPGGSGGYTF. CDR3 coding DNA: TGTGCCAGCAGCCAAGAACCAGGGGGCTCGGGAGGCTACACCTTC.

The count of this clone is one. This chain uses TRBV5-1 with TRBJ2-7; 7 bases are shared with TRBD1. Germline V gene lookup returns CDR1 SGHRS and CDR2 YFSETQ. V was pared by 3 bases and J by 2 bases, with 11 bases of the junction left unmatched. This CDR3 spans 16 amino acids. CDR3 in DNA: TGCGCCAGCAGCTCTCATGACAGGGCAAACCCCTACGAGCAGTACTTC. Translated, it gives CASSSHDRANPYEQYF.